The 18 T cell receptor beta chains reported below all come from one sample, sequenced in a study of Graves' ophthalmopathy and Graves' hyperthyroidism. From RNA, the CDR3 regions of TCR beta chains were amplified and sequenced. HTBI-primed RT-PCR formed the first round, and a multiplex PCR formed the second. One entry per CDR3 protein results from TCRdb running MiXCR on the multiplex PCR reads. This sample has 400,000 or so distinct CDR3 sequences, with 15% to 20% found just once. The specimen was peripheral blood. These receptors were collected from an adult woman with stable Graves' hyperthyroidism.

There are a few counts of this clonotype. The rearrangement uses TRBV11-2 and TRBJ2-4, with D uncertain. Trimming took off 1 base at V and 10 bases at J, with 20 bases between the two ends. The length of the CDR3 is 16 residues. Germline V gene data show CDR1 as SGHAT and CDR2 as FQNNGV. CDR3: CASSLGVSGPWKIQYF. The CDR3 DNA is TGTGCCAGCAGCTTAGGTGTTTCTGGCCCCTGGAAAATTCAGTACTTC.

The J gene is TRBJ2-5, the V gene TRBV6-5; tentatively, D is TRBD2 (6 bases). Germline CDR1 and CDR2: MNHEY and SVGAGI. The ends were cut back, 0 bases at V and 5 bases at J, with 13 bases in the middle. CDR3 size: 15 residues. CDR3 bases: TGTGCCAGCAGTTACTCGGAGGGGACCTCGGAGACCCAGTACTTC. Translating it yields CASSYSEGTSETQYF.

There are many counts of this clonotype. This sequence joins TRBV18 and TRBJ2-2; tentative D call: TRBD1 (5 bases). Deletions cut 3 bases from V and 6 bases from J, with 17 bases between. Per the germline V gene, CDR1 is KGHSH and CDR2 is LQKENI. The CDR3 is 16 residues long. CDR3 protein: CASSPTLQGAAGELFF. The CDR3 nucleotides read TGTGCCAGCTCACCTACCTTGCAGGGCGCGGCCGGGGAGCTGTTTTTT.

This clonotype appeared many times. CDR3 sequence reads: CASSVRQGFSPLHF. The CDR3 DNA follows: TGTGCCAGCAGTGTACGACAGGGTTTTTCACCCCTCCACTTT. The chain carries TRBV28 and TRBJ1-6, with 7 nucleotides matching TRBD1. J gave up 9 bases and V 5 bases, and 7 bases lay outside the gene matches. From germline, CDR1 is MDHEN and CDR2 SYDVKM. This CDR3 has 14 residues.

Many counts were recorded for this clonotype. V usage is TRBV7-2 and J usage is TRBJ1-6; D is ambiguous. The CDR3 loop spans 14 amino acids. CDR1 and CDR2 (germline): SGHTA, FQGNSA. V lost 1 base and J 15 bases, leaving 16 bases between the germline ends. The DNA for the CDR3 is TGTGCCAGCAGCTTAGGACGCTACATGGATCACCTCCACTTT. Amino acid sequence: CASSLGRYMDHLHF.

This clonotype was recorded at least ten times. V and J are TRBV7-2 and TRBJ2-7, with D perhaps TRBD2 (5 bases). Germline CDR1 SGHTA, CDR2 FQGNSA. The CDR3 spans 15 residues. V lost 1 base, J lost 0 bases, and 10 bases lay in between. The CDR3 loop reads CASSLGGKSSYEQYF. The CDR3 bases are TGTGCCAGCAGCTTAGGAGGGAAGTCCTCCTACGAGCAGTACTTC. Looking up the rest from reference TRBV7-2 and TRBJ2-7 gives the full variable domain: GAGVSQSPSNKVTEKGKDVELRCDPISGHTALYWYRQSLGQGLEFLIYFQGNSAPDKSGLPSDRFSAERTGGSVSTLTIQRTQQEDSAVYLCASSLGGKSSYEQYFGPGTRLTVT.

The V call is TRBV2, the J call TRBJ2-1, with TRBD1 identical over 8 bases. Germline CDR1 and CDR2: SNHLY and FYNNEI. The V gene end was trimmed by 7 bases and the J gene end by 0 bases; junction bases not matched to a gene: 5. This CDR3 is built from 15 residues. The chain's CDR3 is CASTNDRGSYNEQFF. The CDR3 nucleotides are TGTGCCAGCACTAACGACAGGGGCTCCTACAATGAGCAGTTCTTC.

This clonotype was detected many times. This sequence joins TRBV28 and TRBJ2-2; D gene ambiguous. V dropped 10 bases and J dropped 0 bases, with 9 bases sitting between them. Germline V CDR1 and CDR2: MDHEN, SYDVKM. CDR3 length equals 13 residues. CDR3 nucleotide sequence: TGTGCCACCCTCCCAACGAACACCGGGGAGCTGTTTTTT. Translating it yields CATLPTNTGELFF.

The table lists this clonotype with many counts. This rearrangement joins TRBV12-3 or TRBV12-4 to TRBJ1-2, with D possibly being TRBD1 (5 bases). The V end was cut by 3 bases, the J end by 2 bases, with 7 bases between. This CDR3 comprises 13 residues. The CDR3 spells CASSFQGNYGYTF. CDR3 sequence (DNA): TGTGCCAGCAGTTTTCAGGGAAACTATGGCTACACCTTC.

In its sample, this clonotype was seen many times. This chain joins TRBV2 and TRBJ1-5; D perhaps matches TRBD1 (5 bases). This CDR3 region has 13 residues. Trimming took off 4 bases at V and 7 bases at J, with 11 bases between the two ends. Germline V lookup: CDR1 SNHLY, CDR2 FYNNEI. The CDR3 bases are TGTGCCAGCAGTGGGCGGGGGTGGCAGCCCCAGCATTTT. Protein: CASSGRGWQPQHF.

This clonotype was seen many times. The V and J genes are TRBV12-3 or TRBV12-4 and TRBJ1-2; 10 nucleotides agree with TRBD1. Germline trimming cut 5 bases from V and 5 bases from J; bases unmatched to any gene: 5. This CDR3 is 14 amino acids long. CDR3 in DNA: TGTGCCAGCAGTCGACAGGGGGCGGCATATGGCTACACCTTC. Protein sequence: CASSRQGAAYGYTF.

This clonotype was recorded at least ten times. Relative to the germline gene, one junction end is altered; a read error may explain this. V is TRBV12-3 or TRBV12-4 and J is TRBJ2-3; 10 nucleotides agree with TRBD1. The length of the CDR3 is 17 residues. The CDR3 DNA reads TGTGCCAGCAGGTTAGGGGGACAGGGGCAGGGCACAGATACGCAGTATTTT. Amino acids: CASRLGGQGQGTDTQYF.

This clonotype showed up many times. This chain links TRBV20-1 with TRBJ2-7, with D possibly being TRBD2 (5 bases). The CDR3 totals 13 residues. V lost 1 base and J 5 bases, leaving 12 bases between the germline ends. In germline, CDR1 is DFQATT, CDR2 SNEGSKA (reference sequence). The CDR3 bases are TGCAGTGCTAGAGCGGGATGGCCCGACGAGCAGTACTTC. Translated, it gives CSARAGWPDEQYF.

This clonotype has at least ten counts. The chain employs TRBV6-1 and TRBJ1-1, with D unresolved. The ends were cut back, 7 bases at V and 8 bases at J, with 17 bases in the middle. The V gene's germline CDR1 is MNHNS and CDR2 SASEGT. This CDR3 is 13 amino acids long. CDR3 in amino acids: CASTPTYPPEAFF. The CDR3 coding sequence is TGTGCCAGCACCCCGACCTACCCTCCCGAAGCTTTCTTT.

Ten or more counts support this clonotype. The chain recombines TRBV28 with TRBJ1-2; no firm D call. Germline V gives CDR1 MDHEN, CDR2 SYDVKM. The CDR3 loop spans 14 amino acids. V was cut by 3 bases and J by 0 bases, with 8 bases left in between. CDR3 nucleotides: TGTGCCAGCAGTTTGGGAGGGACTAACTATGGCTACACCTTC. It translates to CASSLGGTNYGYTF.

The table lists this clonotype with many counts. CDR3 sequence: CASTPGDRSNYGYTF. The CDR3, as DNA: TGTGCCAGCACCCCAGGGGACAGATCGAACTATGGCTACACCTTC. The V and J genes are TRBV28 and TRBJ1-2, with 7 bases lining up with TRBD1. This CDR3 has 15 amino acids. V lost 7 bases and J lost 2; bases outside the gene matches: 10. Looked up from germline, CDR1 is MDHEN and CDR2 is SYDVKM.

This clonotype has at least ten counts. CDR3 sequence: CASSRRSGYGYTF. The CDR3 DNA follows: TGTGCCAGCAGCAGGCGGTCTGGCTATGGCTACACCTTC. This chain links TRBV6-5 with TRBJ1-2; D is undetermined. Trimming left V 6 bases short and J 4 bases short, with 12 bases between. This CDR3 is built from 13 residues. The germline V gene has CDR1 MNHEY and CDR2 SVGAGI.

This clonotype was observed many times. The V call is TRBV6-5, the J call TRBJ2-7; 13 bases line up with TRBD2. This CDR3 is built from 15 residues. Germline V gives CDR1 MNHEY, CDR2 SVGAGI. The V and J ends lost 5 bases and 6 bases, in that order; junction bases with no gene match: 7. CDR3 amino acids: CASSTGLAGAGEQYF. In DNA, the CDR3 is TGTGCCAGCAGTACCGGACTAGCGGGAGCTGGCGAGCAGTACTTC.